What follows describes a single T cell receptor (beta chain). No antigen is known for it. The data were taken from a study of cytomegalovirus exposure and HLA in healthy donors. General study points: An analysis was carried out later, and it reportedly showed fewer N-insertions in an Asian-associated ancestry cluster than the approximately 610-donor mean.

With 60 Vbeta and 13 Jbeta primers, the PCR was carried out. The method was immunoSEQ multiplex PCR; TCRdb's version includes in-frame clones alone and lacks a portion of them. The top ten hold around 3.2% of the sample, which has around 130,000 clones, around 75% seen once. The CDR3 consists of 16 residues. CDR1 and CDR2 from the germline V gene are SGHDT and YYEEEE. Trimming removed 1 base from V and 5 bases from J, with 16 bases in between. Sequenced material: PBMCs. V is TRBV5-6 and J is TRBJ1-5; D is ambiguous. The source is a man between 25 and 39 years old in good health and CMV-seronegative. The CDR3 sequence is CASSLFGVREDQPQHF. The DNA of the CDR3 is TGTGCCAGCAGCTTGTTCGGGGTTCGGGAAGATCAGCCCCAGCATTTT.